This TCR beta chain was documented in a study of T cells after yellow fever vaccination. This CDR3 is built from 11 residues. The germline V and J ends were trimmed by 7 bases and 8 bases, with 11 bases remaining between them. Universal primer sites and UMIs were introduced during 5'RACE template-switching synthesis of TCR cDNA. MiXCR, run by TCRdb on the 5' RACE reads, gives a single entry per CDR3 protein. The sample carries about 300,000 distinct CDR3 sequences, around 4.1% recorded once. This clonotype was seen more than once but under ten times. The chain employs TRBV12-3 or TRBV12-4 and TRBJ1-1; D unresolved. This specimen was PBMCs, taken 5 days after the yellow fever booster vaccination. The origin of this receptor is a man aged 18-30 years who received the YFV17D yellow fever vaccine. Written as DNA, the CDR3 is TGTGCCAGCACCGGACTAAGGGAAGCTTTCTTT. It is translated as CASTGLREAFF.